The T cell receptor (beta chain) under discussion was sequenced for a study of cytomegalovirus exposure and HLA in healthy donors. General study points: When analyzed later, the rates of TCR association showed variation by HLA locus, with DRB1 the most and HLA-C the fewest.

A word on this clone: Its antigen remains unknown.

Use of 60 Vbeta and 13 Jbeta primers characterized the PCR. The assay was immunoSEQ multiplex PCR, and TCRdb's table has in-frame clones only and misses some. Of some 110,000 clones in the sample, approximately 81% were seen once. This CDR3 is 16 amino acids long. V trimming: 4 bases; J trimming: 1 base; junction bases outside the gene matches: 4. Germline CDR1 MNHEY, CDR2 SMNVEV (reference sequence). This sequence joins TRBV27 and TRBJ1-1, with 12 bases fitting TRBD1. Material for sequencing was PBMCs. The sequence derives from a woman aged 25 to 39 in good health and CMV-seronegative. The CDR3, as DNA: TGTGCCAGCAGTTGGGGACAGGGGGCCTCGAACACTGAAGCTTTCTTT. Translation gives CASSWGQGASNTEAFF.